The next 27 T cell receptor beta chains were all read from a single sample in a study of blood T cell repertoires in COVID-19. TCRdb's table, derived via immunoSEQ multiplex PCR, lists solely in-frame clones and lacks some. There are 150,000 to 180,000 clones in the sample; under 90% occur only once, and around 0.62% lies in the top ten. Sequenced: peripheral blood. These receptors were taken from a man between 60 and 75 years old with acute or convalescent COVID-19.

The chain employs TRBV19 and TRBJ1-1, with 9 bases matching TRBD1. V dropped 7 bases and J dropped 7; count of bases not matched to a gene: 10. CDR3 length: 14 amino acids. Looked up from germline, CDR1 is LNHDA and CDR2 is SQIVND (reference sequence). The CDR3 DNA reads TGTGCCAGTACAACAGGGACAGGGATGAATGAAGCTTTCTTT. Its translation: CASTTGTGMNEAFF.

The V gene is TRBV11-2, the J gene TRBJ2-5; D remains ambiguous. The CDR3 spans 15 residues. From germline, CDR1 is SGHAT and CDR2 FQNNGV. Trimming cost V 2 bases and J 1 base, with 11 bases left between them. The CDR3 coding sequence is TGTGCCAGCAGCTTACTAAGAGGAATCCAAGAGACCCAGTACTTC. Translation gives CASSLLRGIQETQYF.

This clone has just a few counts. This chain uses TRBV5-6 with TRBJ1-5; D gene ambiguous. From germline, CDR1 is SGHDT and CDR2 YYEEEE. The V and J ends lost 2 bases and 9 bases respectively, with 12 bases between them. The CDR3 runs 13 residues. In DNA, the CDR3 is TGTGCCAGCAGCTTTTCACAGTCAGGGCCCCAGCATTTT. This encodes CASSFSQSGPQHF. Full variable domain (outside the CDR3, taken from reference TRBV5-6 and TRBJ1-5): DAGVTQSPTHLIKTRGQQVTLRCSPKSGHDTVSWYQQALGQGPQFIFQYYEEEERQRGNFPDRFSGHQFPNYSSELNVNALLLGDSALYLCASSFSQSGPQHFGDGTRLSIL.

The genes are TRBV6-5 and TRBJ2-1; 9 nucleotides line up with TRBD2. The CDR3 extends over 14 amino acids. The germline V gene encodes CDR1 MNHEY and CDR2 SVGAGI. J was trimmed by 5 bases and V by 7 bases; bases with no gene match: 6. CDR3 sequence (DNA): TGTGCCAGCACGCCGGGACTAGCTAACAATGAGCAGTTCTTC. It codes for CASTPGLANNEQFF.

The V call is TRBV28, the J call TRBJ2-7, with 9 bases fitting TRBD1. The junction had 12 bases not matched to a gene; V was cut back by 2 bases and J by 4 bases. Germline-derived CDR1 and CDR2 are MDHEN and SYDVKM. The CDR3 covers 17 residues. The CDR3 loop is CASSLGQGWGRAYEQYF. The CDR3 bases are TGTGCCAGCAGTTTAGGACAGGGGTGGGGAAGGGCATACGAGCAGTACTTC.

V and J are TRBV3-1 (or the pseudogene TRBV3-2) and TRBJ1-1; D gene uncertain. The CDR3 consists of 14 residues. V lost 11 bases and J lost 2, with 18 bases in between. CDR1 and CDR2 from the germline V gene are LGHDT and YNNKEL (reference sequence). CDR3 nucleotides: TGTGCCGCAAAAGATGCAGGATACAACACTGAAGCTTTCTTT. Amino acids: CAAKDAGYNTEAFF.

The J gene is TRBJ2-7, the V gene TRBV2; tentatively, D is TRBD1 (6 bases). V lost 4 bases, J lost 0 bases, and 10 bases lay in between. The CDR3 spans 14 residues. The V gene's germline CDR1 is SNHLY and CDR2 FYNNEI. CDR3 in amino acids: CASSADSHSYEQYF. In nucleotides, the CDR3 is TGTGCCAGCAGTGCGGACAGCCACTCCTACGAGCAGTACTTC.

V gene TRBV5-1 combines with J gene TRBJ2-5; TRBD2 matches at 12 bases. The germline V gene has CDR1 SGHRS and CDR2 YFSETQ. This CDR3 is built from 17 residues. V lost 4 bases and J lost 5; bases outside the gene matches: 12. This chain's CDR3 is CASSPGLAGQMGETQYF. The CDR3 nucleotides read TGCGCCAGCAGCCCAGGACTAGCGGGGCAAATGGGCGAGACCCAGTACTTC. Looking up the rest from reference TRBV5-1 and TRBJ2-5 gives the full variable domain: KAGVTQTPRYLIKTRGQQVTLSCSPISGHRSVSWYQQTPGQGLQFLFEYFSETQRNKGNFPGRFSGRQFSNSRSEMNVSTLELGDSALYLCASSPGLAGQMGETQYFGPGTRLLVL.

The chain carries TRBV10-3 and TRBJ1-3; D perhaps matches TRBD1 (5 bases). The CDR3 has 16 residues. V was clipped by 4 bases and J by 2 bases, with 15 bases between them. Germline-derived CDR1 and CDR2 are ENHRY and SYGVKD. CDR3: CAISAGPGGAGNTIYF. CDR3 coding DNA: TGTGCCATCAGTGCTGGCCCCGGAGGGGCTGGAAACACCATATATTTT.

The CDR3 coding sequence is TGTGCCAGTAGCCTCCGGGACAACCAACATCCGCCCCAGCATTTT. It codes for CASSLRDNQHPPQHF. J is TRBJ1-5 and V is TRBV19; D perhaps matches TRBD1 (6 bases). Deletions cut 6 bases from V and 9 bases from J, with 21 bases between. This CDR3 has 15 amino acids. Germline V gene sequence: CDR1 LNHDA, CDR2 SQIVND (reference sequence).

The chain is built from TRBV5-1 and TRBJ1-4, with D perhaps TRBD1 (6 bases). The V gene's germline CDR1 is SGHRS and CDR2 YFSETQ. The CDR3 spans 14 residues. V was pared by 0 bases and J by 8 bases, with 11 bases between. Here the CDR3 reads CASSLGQATEKLFF. The CDR3 nucleotides read TGCGCCAGCAGCTTGGGACAGGCAACGGAAAAACTGTTTTTT.

The rearrangement joins TRBV27 to TRBJ2-1; 7 bases match TRBD2. V lost 5 bases, J lost 9 bases, and 13 bases stayed unmatched. CDR3 length equals 15 residues. Germline V CDR1 and CDR2: MNHEY, SMNVEV (reference sequence). Here the CDR3 reads CASSLRGRALGEQFF. CDR3 DNA sequence: TGTGCCAGCAGTCTCCGGGGGAGGGCACTGGGTGAGCAGTTCTTC.

This clone has more than one count but fewer than ten. In DNA, the CDR3 is TGTGCCAGTACGCGGACAGGGTCGGGACTAGCGGGAGTGGAGACCCAGTACTTC. Translated, it gives CASTRTGSGLAGVETQYF. The chain links TRBV19 to TRBJ2-5; 14 bases fit TRBD2. The CDR3 consists of 18 residues. V was pared by 7 bases and J by 5 bases, with 15 bases of the junction left unmatched. CDR1 and CDR2 from the germline V gene are LNHDA and SQIVND (reference sequence). Filled out from reference TRBV19 and TRBJ2-5, the complete variable domain reads DGGITQSPKYLFRKEGQNVTLSCEQNLNHDAMYWYRQDPGQGLRLIYYSQIVNDFQKGDIAEGYSVSREKKESFPLTVTSAQKNPTAFYLCASTRTGSGLAGVETQYFGPGTRLLVL.

This chain connects TRBV28 to TRBJ1-5; 8 nucleotides line up with TRBD1. Losses at the gene ends were 5 bases for V and 1 base for J; bases not matched to a gene: 7. CDR1 MDHEN and CDR2 SYDVKM come from the germline V gene. The CDR3 sequence is 16 residues long. The CDR3 DNA reads TGTGCCAGCAGTCCCGCGACAGGGGTGAGCAATCAGCCCCAGCATTTT. Amino acids: CASSPATGVSNQPQHF.

V and J are TRBV5-6 and TRBJ2-7; unclear D gene. Trimming stripped 4 bases from V and 2 bases from J, with 16 bases between. CDR3 length: 15 amino acids. Germline CDR1 reads SGHDT; CDR2 reads YYEEEE. The CDR3 spells CASSPGQRPPYEQYF. CDR3 coding DNA: TGTGCCAGCAGCCCGGGTCAGCGACCCCCCTACGAGCAGTACTTC.

The sample holds one count of this clone. The V call is TRBV5-5, the J call TRBJ2-3, with a weak D call TRBD2 (7 bases). CDR3 length equals 14 residues. Deletions cut 0 bases from V and 6 bases from J, with 11 bases between. CDR1 and CDR2 from the germline V gene are SGHKS and YYEKEE (reference sequence). As DNA, the CDR3 is TGTGCCAGCAGCTTGGCGGGGAGGGGGGATACGCAGTATTTT. This sequence encodes CASSLAGRGDTQYF.

V is TRBV30 and J is TRBJ2-1; 7 bases are shared with TRBD2. The trim removed 4 bases at V and 3 bases at J, leaving 6 bases unmatched. This CDR3 has 14 residues. Germline V gene data show CDR1 as GTSNPN and CDR2 as SVGIG (reference sequence). The CDR3 loop reads CAWNPGGSYNEQFF. The CDR3 DNA is TGTGCCTGGAATCCGGGAGGAAGCTACAATGAGCAGTTCTTC.

CDR3 protein: CASSLGQRGYNSPLHF. The CDR3 DNA reads TGTGCCAGCAGCTTAGGCCAACGGGGATATAATTCACCCCTCCACTTT. This sequence joins TRBV7-8 and TRBJ1-6; D not certain. In germline, CDR1 is SGHVS, CDR2 FQNEAQ. Trimming pared 1 base from V and 4 bases from J, leaving 11 bases between. CDR3 length: 16 residues.

This rearrangement joins TRBV10-3 to TRBJ1-6; D gene unclear. V dropped 6 bases and J dropped 7 bases, with 10 bases sitting between them. Germline CDR1 is ENHRY and CDR2 is SYGVKD. The CDR3 has 13 amino acids. The CDR3 spells CAIRPNLNSPLHF. For the CDR3, the DNA is TGTGCCATCAGGCCGAACTTAAATTCACCCCTCCACTTT.

The chain links TRBV3-1 (or the pseudogene TRBV3-2) to TRBJ1-2, with TRBD1 as a possible D gene (6 bases). Trimming shortened V by 0 bases and J by 5 bases, and 16 bases separated the two germline ends. Germline CDR1 reads LGHDT; CDR2 reads YNNKEL (reference sequence). The CDR3 sequence is 16 residues long. DNA of the CDR3: TGTGCCAGCAGCCAAGAGGGTCCGGGGGGCAAGTATGGCTACACCTTC. It encodes CASSQEGPGGKYGYTF.

The chain links TRBV30 to TRBJ1-6; tentatively, D is TRBD1 (5 bases). Germline loops: CDR1 GTSNPN, CDR2 SVGIG (reference sequence). V was cut by 0 bases and J by 0 bases, with 6 bases left in between. This CDR3 region has 15 residues. CDR3 sequence: CAWSVGGSYNSPLHF. As DNA, the CDR3 is TGTGCCTGGAGTGTGGGGGGCTCCTATAATTCACCCCTCCACTTT.

J is TRBJ2-2 and V is TRBV11-3, with 11 bases that match TRBD1. CDR3 length: 15 amino acids. J gave up 4 bases and V 4 bases, and 2 bases lay outside the gene matches. Looked up from germline, CDR1 is SGHNT and CDR2 is YENEEA. The CDR3 reads CASSSGTGGTGELFF. The CDR3 DNA follows: TGTGCCAGCAGCTCGGGGACAGGGGGCACCGGGGAGCTGTTTTTT.

The chain combines TRBV29-1 with TRBJ2-2; D is perhaps TRBD2 (5 bases). Germline lookup yields CDR1 SQVTM and CDR2 ANQGSEA. The CDR3 contains 13 residues. In DNA, the CDR3 is TGCAGTTATATACTAGATTCGGGCGGGGAGCTGTTTTTT. Amino acids: CSYILDSGGELFF.

The chain links TRBV6-2 or TRBV6-3 to TRBJ1-1; D not resolved. From germline, CDR1 is MNHEY and CDR2 SVGEGT. V dropped 0 bases and J dropped 4 bases, with 9 bases sitting between them. The CDR3 runs to 14 residues. The CDR3: CASSYSGGSTEAFF. The CDR3 nucleotides read TGTGCCAGCAGTTACTCCGGAGGGAGCACTGAAGCTTTCTTT.

The chain couples TRBV7-8 to TRBJ2-3; TRBD2 aligns across 7 bases. The CDR3 spans 18 residues. V dropped 3 bases and J dropped 10; count of bases not matched to a gene: 22. Germline V gene sequence: CDR1 SGHVS, CDR2 FQNEAQ. As DNA, the CDR3 is TGTGCCAGCAGCTTGGGTGTTTCGGGGGGTTATGGAGCGAGTTCGCAGTATTTT. It is translated as CASSLGVSGGYGASSQYF.

The chain joins TRBV30 to TRBJ2-7; maybe TRBD1 (5 bases). The V end lost 4 bases, the J end lost 3 bases, and 7 bases lay between the germline ends. The V gene's germline CDR1 is GTSNPN and CDR2 SVGIG (reference sequence). CDR3 size: 11 residues. CDR3 nucleotide sequence: TGTGCCTGGACTCAGGGCTACGAGCAGTACTTC. The encoded protein is CAWTQGYEQYF.

This chain uses TRBV6-2 or TRBV6-3 with TRBJ1-5, with D hard to call. CDR1 is MNHEY and CDR2 is SVGEGT in the germline V gene. Deletions cut 7 bases from V and 7 bases from J, with 17 bases between. This CDR3 has 14 amino acids. The CDR3 is CASTPSPARQPQHF. CDR3 nucleotide sequence: TGTGCCAGCACCCCAAGCCCCGCGAGGCAGCCCCAGCATTTT.